This T cell receptor (beta chain) derives from a study of blood T cells in healthy people across ages. Study-level findings and limits: Age brought a roughly linear fall in TCR beta diversity measured per million T cells. PBMC samples, being unsorted, prevented any conclusive comparison of naive and antigen-experienced cells. Compared with aged donors, long-lived donors showed fewer expanded clones, suggesting selection.

There are a few counts of this clonotype. What it binds is not known. Primed by a sample-barcoded 5' primer and a J-beta primer mix, a second PCR proceeded for 7 to 11 cycles. TCRdb recomputed calls from the 5' RACE reads with MiXCR, one row per CDR3 protein. In the table there are about 1,800,000 distinct CDR3 sequences, 28% of which are singletons. The germline V and J ends were trimmed by 4 bases and 6 bases, with 15 bases remaining between them. CDR3 length: 14 residues. The V gene is TRBV12-3 or TRBV12-4, the J gene TRBJ1-2; tentatively, D is TRBD1 (6 bases). Input material: blood. This receptor was taken from a woman aged 25-40 years in good health. Written as DNA, the CDR3 is TGTGCCAGCAGTTCATTTAACCAGGGGAATGGCTACACCTTC. Translated: CASSSFNQGNGYTF.